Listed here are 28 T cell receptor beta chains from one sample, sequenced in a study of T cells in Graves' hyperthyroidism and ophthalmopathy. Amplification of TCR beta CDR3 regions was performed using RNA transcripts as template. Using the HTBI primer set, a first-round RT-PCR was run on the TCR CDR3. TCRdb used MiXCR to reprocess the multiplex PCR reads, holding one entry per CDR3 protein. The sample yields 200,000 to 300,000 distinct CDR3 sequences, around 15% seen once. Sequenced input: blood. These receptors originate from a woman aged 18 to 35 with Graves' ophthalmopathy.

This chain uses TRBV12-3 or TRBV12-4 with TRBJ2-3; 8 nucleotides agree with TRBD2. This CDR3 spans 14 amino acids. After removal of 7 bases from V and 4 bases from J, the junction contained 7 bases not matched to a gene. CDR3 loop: CASNREGYPDTQYF. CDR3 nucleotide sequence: TGTGCCAGCAACCGGGAGGGTTATCCAGATACGCAGTATTTT.

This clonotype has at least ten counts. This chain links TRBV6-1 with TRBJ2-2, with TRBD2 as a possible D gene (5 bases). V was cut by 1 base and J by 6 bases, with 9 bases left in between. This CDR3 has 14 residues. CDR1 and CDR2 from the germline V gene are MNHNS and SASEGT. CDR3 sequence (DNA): TGTGCCAGCAGTGAAGTGGGGAGATCCGGGGAGCTGTTTTTT. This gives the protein CASSEVGRSGELFF.

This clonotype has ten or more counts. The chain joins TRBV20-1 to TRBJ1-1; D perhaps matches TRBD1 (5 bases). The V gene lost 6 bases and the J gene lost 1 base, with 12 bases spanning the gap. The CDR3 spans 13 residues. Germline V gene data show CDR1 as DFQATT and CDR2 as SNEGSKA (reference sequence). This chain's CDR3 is CSASGTANTEAFF. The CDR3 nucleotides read TGCAGTGCCTCAGGGACGGCGAACACTGAAGCTTTCTTT.

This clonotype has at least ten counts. CDR3 bases: TGCGCCAGCAGCTTTCGCGCGGGCCGGGAGTACAATGAGCAGTTCTTC. Translated: CASSFRAGREYNEQFF. The J gene is TRBJ2-1, the V gene TRBV5-1; maybe TRBD2 (6 bases). V was pared by 2 bases and J by 4 bases, with 16 bases between. The CDR3 covers 16 residues. The germline CDR1 and CDR2 sequences are SGHRS and YFSETQ.

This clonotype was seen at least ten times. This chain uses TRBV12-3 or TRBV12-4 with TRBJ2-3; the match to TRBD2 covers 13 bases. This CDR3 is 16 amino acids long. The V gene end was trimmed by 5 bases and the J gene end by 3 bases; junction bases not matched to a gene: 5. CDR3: CASSRLTSGRTDTQYF. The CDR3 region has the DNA TGTGCCAGCAGTCGACTGACTAGCGGGAGGACAGATACGCAGTATTTT.

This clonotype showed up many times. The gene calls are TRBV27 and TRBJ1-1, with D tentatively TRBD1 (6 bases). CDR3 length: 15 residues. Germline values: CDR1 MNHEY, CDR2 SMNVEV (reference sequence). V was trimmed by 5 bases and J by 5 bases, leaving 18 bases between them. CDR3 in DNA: TGTGCCAGCAGTAAACAGGGTGGGGTAGGAACTGAAGCTTTCTTT. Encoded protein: CASSKQGGVGTEAFF.

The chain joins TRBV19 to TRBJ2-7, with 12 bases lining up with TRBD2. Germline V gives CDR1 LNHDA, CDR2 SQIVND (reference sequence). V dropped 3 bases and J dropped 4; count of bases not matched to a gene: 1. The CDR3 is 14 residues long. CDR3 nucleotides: TGTGCCAGTAGTATGACTAGCGGGGGATACGAGCAGTACTTC. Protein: CASSMTSGGYEQYF.

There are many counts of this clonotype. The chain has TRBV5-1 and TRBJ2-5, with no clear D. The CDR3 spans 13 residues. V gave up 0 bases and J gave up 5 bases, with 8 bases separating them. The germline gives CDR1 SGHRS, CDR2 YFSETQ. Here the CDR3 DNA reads TGCGCCAGCAGCTTGGGACGGGCGGAGACCCAGTACTTC. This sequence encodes CASSLGRAETQYF.

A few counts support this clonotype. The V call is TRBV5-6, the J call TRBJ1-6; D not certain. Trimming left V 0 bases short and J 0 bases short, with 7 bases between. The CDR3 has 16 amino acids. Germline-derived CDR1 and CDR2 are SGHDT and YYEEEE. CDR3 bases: TGTGCCAGCAGCTTGGGAAGGGTCTCCTATAATTCACCCCTCCACTTT. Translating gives CASSLGRVSYNSPLHF.

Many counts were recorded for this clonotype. CDR3 sequence: CASSLYQGSSNTEAFF. The CDR3, as DNA: TGTGCCAGCAGTTTATACCAGGGGTCCTCGAACACTGAAGCTTTCTTT. The J gene is TRBJ1-1, the V gene TRBV28, with D possibly being TRBD1 (6 bases). The V end was cut by 1 base, the J end by 1 base, with 13 bases between. The CDR3 totals 16 residues. The germline gives CDR1 MDHEN, CDR2 SYDVKM.

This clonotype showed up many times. The CDR3 DNA follows: TGTGCCAGCAGCACAAGTGGGGGGCGCAATGAGCAGTTCTTC. Translation: CASSTSGGRNEQFF. The chain is built from TRBV9 and TRBJ2-1; either TRBD1 or TRBD2 may fit D (6 bases each). The CDR3 has 14 amino acids. The ends were cut back, 4 bases at V and 6 bases at J, with 14 bases in the middle. The germline V gene encodes CDR1 SGDLS and CDR2 YYNGEE.

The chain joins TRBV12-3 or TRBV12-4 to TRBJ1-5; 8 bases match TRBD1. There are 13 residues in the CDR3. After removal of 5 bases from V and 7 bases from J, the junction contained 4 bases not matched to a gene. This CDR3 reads CASSGQGGQPQHF. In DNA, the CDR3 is TGTGCCAGCAGTGGACAGGGTGGGCAGCCCCAGCATTTT.

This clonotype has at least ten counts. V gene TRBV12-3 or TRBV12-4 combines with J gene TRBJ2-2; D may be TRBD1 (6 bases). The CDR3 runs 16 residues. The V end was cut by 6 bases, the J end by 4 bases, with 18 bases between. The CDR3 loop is CASRGREGGFTGELFF. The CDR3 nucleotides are TGTGCCAGCAGGGGCAGGGAAGGGGGATTCACCGGGGAGCTGTTTTTT.

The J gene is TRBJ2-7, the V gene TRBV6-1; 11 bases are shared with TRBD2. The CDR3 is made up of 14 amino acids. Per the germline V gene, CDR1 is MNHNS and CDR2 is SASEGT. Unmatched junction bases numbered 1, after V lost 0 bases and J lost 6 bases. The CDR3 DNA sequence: TGTGCCAGCAGTGAAGCTAGCGGGGGGGGCGAGCAGTACTTC. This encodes CASSEASGGGEQYF.

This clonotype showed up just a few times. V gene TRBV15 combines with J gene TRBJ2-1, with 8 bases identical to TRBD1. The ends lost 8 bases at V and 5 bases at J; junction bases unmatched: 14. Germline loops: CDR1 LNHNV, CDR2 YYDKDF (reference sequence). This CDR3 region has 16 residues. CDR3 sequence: CATAPTPRGPHNEQFF. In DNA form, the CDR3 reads TGTGCCACCGCACCCACCCCCAGGGGGCCCCACAATGAGCAGTTCTTC.

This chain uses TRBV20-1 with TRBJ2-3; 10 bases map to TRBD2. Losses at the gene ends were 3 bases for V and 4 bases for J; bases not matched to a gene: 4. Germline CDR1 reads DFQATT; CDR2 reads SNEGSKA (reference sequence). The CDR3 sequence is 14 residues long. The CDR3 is CSARLAGESDTQYF. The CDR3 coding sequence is TGCAGTGCTAGGCTAGCGGGAGAGTCAGATACGCAGTATTTT.

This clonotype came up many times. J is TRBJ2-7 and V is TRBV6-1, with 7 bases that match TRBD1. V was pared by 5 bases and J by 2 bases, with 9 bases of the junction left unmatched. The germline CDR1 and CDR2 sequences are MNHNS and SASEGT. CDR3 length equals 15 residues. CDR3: CASSLGVRGPYEQYF. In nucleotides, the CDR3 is TGTGCCAGCAGTTTGGGAGTTAGGGGGCCCTACGAGCAGTACTTC.

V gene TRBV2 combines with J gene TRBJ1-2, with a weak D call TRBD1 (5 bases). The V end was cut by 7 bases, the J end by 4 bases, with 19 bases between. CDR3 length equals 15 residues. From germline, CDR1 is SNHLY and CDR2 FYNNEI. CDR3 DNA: TGTGCCAGCACGCGCAGGGCCCAGGGTGGCTATGGCTACACCTTC. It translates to CASTRRAQGGYGYTF. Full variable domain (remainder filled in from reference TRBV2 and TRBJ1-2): EPEVTQTPSHQVTQMGQEVILRCVPISNHLYFYWYRQILGQKVEFLVSFYNNEISEKSEIFDDQFSVERPDGSNFTLKIRSTKLEDSAMYFCASTRRAQGGYGYTFGSGTRLTVV.

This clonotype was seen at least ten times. The CDR3 loop is CASSQQTGVTEAFF. The CDR3 DNA is TGTGCCAGCAGTCAACAAACAGGGGTCACTGAAGCTTTCTTT. V and J are TRBV27 and TRBJ1-1; TRBD1 agrees at 7 bases. The V gene end was trimmed by 5 bases and the J gene end by 4 bases; junction bases not matched to a gene: 7. The germline V gene has CDR1 MNHEY and CDR2 SMNVEV (reference sequence). This CDR3 region has 14 residues.

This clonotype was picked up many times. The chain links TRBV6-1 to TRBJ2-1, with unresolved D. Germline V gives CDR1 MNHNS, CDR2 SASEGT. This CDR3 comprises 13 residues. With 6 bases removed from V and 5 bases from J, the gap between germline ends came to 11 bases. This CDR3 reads CASRPDGHNEQFF. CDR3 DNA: TGTGCCAGCAGACCGGACGGGCACAATGAGCAGTTCTTC.

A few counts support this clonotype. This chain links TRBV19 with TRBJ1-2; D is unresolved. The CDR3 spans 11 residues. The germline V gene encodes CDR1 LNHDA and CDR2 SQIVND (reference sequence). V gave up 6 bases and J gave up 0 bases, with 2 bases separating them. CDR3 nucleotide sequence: TGTGCCAGTAGCCCTAACTATGGCTACACCTTC. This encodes CASSPNYGYTF.

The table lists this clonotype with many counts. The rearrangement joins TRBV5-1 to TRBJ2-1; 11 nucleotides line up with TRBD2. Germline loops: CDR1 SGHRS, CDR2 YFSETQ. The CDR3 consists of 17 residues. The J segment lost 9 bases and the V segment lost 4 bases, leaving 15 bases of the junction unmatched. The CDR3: CASSSLPTSGSVVEQFF. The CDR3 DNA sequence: TGCGCCAGCAGCAGCTTGCCCACTAGCGGGAGTGTTGTTGAGCAGTTCTTC.

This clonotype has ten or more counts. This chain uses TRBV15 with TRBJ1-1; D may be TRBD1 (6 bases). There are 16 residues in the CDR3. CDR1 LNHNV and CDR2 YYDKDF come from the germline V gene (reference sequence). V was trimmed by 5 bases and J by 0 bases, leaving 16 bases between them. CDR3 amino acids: CATSARDIGMNTEAFF. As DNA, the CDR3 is TGTGCCACCAGCGCCCGGGACATAGGGATGAACACTGAAGCTTTCTTT.

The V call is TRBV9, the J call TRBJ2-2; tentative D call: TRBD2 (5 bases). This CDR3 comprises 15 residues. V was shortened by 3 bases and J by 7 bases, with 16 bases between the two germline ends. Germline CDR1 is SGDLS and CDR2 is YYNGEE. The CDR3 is CASSETPSGGGELFF. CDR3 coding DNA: TGTGCCAGCAGCGAGACCCCCAGCGGCGGCGGGGAGCTGTTTTTT.

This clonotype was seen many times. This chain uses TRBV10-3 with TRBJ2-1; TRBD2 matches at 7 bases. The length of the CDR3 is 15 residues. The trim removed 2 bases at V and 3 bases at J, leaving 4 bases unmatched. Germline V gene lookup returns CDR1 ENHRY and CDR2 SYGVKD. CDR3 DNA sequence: TGTGCCATCAGTGAGAAGCGGGGAATCTACAATGAGCAGTTCTTC. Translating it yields CAISEKRGIYNEQFF.

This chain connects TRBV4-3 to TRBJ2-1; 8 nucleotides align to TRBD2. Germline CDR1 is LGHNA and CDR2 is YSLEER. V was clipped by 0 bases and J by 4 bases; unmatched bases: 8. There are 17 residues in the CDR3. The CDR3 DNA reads TGCGCCAGCAGCCAAGATCGGCGGACTAGCAGTTACAATGAGCAGTTCTTC. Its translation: CASSQDRRTSSYNEQFF.

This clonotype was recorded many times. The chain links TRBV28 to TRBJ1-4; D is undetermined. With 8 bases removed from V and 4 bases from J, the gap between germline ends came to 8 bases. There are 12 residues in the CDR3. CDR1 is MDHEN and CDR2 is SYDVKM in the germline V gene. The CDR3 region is CASESVNEKLFF. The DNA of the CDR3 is TGTGCCAGCGAAAGCGTTAATGAAAAACTGTTTTTT.

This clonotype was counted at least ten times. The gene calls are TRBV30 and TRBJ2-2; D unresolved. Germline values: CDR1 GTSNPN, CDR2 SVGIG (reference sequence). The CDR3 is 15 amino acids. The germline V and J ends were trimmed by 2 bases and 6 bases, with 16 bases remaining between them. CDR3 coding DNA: TGTGCCTGGAGTTTAACGGTGAACACAGCCGGGGAGCTGTTTTTT. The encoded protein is CAWSLTVNTAGELFF.